Sequencing of this T cell receptor beta chain was carried out in a study of Tregs in tolerant kidney transplant recipients. Study conclusions and caveats: No direct test of biological reproducibility was done here.

There are 13 residues in the CDR3. Germline assignment: CDR1 MNHEY and CDR2 SVGAGI. With V trimmed by 8 bases and J by 7 bases, 8 bases remained unmatched. CD4+CD25+CD127- Tregs, CD4+CD25- non-Tregs, CD4 and CD8 cells were sorted. As for this clone: Its antigen is not known.

Generated by immunoSEQ multiplex PCR, the TCRdb table keeps only in-frame clones and is missing some. This sample has over 50,000 clones, with 80% to 90% found just once. This TCR derives from a human donor in good health. This chain links TRBV6-5 with TRBJ1-2, with 9 bases aligning to TRBD1. Sequencing was done on a sample of CD4+ T cells from blood. CDR3 bases: TGTGCCAGCTCCGACAGGGGGAGGGGTGGCTACACCTTC. Protein sequence: CASSDRGRGGYTF.